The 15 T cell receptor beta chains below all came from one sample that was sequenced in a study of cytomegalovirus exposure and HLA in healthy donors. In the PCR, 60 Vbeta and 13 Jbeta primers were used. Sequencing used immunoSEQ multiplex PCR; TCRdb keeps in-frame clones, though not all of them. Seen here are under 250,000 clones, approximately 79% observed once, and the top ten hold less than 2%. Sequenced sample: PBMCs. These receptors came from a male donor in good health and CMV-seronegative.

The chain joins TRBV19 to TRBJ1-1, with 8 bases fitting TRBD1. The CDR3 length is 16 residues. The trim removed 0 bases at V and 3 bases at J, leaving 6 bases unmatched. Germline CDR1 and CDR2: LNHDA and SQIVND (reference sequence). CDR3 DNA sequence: TGTGCCAGTAGTATAGACAGGGGGCGATCGGACACTGAAGCTTTCTTT. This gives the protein CASSIDRGRSDTEAFF.

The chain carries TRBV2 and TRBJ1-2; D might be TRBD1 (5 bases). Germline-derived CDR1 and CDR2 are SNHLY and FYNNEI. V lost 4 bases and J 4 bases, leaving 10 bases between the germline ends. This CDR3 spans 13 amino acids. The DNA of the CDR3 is TGTGCCAGCAGTGGGCGGGACCCCTATGGCTACACCTTC. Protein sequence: CASSGRDPYGYTF.

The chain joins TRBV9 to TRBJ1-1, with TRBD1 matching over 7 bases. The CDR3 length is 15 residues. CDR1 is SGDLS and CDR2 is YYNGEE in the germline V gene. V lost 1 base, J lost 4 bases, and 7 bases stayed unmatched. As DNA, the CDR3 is TGTGCCAGCAGCGTACTCCGACAGGGACCCACTGAAGCTTTCTTT. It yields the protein CASSVLRQGPTEAFF.

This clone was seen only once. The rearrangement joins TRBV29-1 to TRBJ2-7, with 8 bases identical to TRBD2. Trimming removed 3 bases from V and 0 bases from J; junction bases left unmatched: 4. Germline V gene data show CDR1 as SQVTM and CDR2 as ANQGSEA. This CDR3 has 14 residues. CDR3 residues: CSVETSARSYEQYF. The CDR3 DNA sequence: TGCAGCGTTGAGACTAGCGCTCGCTCCTACGAGCAGTACTTC.

The chain's CDR3 is CASSPGQGSYTF. CDR3 in DNA: TGTGCCAGCAGCCCGGGACAGGGAAGCTACACCTTC. The V gene is TRBV5-5, the J gene TRBJ1-2, with 9 bases lining up with TRBD1. With 4 bases clipped from V and 9 bases from J, the junction kept 4 bases outside the gene matches. The CDR3 extends over 12 amino acids. Germline V gene sequence: CDR1 SGHKS, CDR2 YYEKEE (reference sequence).

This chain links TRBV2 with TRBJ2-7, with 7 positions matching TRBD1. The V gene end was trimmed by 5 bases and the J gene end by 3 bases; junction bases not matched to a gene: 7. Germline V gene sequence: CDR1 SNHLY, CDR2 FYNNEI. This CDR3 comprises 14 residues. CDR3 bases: TGTGCCAGCAGTACCCCGGGACAGCTCTACGAGCAGTACTTC. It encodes CASSTPGQLYEQYF. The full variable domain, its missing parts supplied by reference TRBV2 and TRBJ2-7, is EPEVTQTPSHQVTQMGQEVILRCVPISNHLYFYWYRQILGQKVEFLVSFYNNEISEKSEIFDDQFSVERPDGSNFTLKIRSTKLEDSAMYFCASSTPGQLYEQYFGPGTRLTVT.

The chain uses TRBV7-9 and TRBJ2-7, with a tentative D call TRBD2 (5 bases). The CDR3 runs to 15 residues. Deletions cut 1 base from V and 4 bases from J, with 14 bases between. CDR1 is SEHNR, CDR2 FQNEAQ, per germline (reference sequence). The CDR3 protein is CASSLVVGTGYEQYF. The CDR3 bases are TGTGCCAGCAGCTTAGTAGTGGGAACGGGGTACGAGCAGTACTTC.

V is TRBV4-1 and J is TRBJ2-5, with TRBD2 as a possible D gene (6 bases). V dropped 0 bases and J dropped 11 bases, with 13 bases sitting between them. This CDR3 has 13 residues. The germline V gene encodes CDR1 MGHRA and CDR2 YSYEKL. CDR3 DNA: TGCGCCAGCAGCCAAGATCTCGGCCGGGGGCAGTACTTC. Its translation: CASSQDLGRGQYF.

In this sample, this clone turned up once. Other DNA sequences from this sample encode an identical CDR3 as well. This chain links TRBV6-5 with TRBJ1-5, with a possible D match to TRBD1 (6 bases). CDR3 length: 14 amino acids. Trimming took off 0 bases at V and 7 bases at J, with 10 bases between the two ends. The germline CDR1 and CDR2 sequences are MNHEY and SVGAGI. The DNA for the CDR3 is TGTGCCAGCAGTTACTCGGGGGCAGGGCAGCCCCAGCATTTT. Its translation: CASSYSGAGQPQHF.

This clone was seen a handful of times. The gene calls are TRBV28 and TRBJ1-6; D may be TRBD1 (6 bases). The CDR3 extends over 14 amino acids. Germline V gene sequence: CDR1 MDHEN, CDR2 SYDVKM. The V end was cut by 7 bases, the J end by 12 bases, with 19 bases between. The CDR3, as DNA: TGTGCCAGCACCCCCCCTCCTACAGGGCAACCCCTCCACTTT. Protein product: CASTPPPTGQPLHF.

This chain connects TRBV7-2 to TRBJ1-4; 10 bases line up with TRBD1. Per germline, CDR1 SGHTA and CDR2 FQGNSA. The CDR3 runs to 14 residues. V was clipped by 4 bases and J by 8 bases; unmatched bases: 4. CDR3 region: CASSYDRGREKLFF. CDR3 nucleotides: TGTGCCAGCAGCTATGACAGGGGGCGGGAAAAACTGTTTTTT.

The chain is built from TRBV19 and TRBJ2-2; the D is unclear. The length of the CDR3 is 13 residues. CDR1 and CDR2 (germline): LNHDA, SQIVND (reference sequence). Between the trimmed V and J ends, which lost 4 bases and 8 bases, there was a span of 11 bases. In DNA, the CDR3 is TGTGCCAGTAGTAAAGACCCCACTGGGGAGCTGTTTTTT. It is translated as CASSKDPTGELFF. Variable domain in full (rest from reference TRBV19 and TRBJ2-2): DGGITQSPKYLFRKEGQNVTLSCEQNLNHDAMYWYRQDPGQGLRLIYYSQIVNDFQKGDIAEGYSVSREKKESFPLTVTSAQKNPTAFYLCASSKDPTGELFFGEGSRLTVL.

CDR3 DNA sequence: TGTGCCGGAGTGGGGAGTCGACAGGGGGATGGCTACACCTTC. This encodes CAGVGSRQGDGYTF. This rearrangement joins TRBV2 to TRBJ1-2; 9 bases align to TRBD1. Trimming removed 11 bases from V and 6 bases from J; junction bases left unmatched: 13. CDR1 is SNHLY and CDR2 is FYNNEI in the germline V gene. There are 14 residues in the CDR3. The full variable domain, its missing parts supplied by reference TRBV2 and TRBJ1-2, is EPEVTQTPSHQVTQMGQEVILRCVPISNHLYFYWYRQILGQKVEFLVSFYNNEISEKSEIFDDQFSVERPDGSNFTLKIRSTKLEDSAMYFCAGVGSRQGDGYTFGSGTRLTVV.

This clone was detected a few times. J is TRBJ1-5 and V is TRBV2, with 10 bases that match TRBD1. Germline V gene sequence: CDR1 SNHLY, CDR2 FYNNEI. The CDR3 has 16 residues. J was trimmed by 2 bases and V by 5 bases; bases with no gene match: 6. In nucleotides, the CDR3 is TGTGCCAGCAGTATTGGGGACAGGGGTGGCAATCAGCCCCAGCATTTT. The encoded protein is CASSIGDRGGNQPQHF.

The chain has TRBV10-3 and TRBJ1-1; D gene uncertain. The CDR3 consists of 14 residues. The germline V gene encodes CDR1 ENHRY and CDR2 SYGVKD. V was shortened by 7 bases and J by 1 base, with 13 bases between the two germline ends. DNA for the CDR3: TGTGCCATCACCGAGACCCGGGAGAACACTGAAGCTTTCTTT. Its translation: CAITETRENTEAFF.